This is a list of T cell receptor beta chains from one sample in a study of shared clonotypes between healthy human individuals. Profiled with immunoSEQ multiplex PCR; TCRdb holds only in-frame clones, not every one. The table records hundreds of thousands of clones, 90% to 96% of them present only once. Sequenced sample: naive CD4+ T cells sorted from blood. The receptors were gathered from a woman in her 30s in good health. Both conserved end residues are part of each CDR3. D genes are given only for firm matches. Some rows mark clone size as missing; the rest say once, few, many or name a class of expanded clone.

size	V	J	D	CDR3	DNA
.	TRBV28	TRBJ1-5	TRBD1	CASSQGQRSNQPQHF	TGTGCCAGCAGCCAGGGACAGAGAAGCAATCAGCCCCAGCATTTT
.	TRBV14	TRBJ1-4	TRBD1	CASRQGSWEKLFF	TGTGCCAGCAGACAGGGGTCTTGGGAAAAACTGTTTTTT
.	TRBV5-4	TRBJ1-4	.	CASSVGRGINEKLFF	TGTGCCAGCAGCGTCGGGAGGGGGATCAATGAAAAACTGTTTTTT
once	TRBV5-4	TRBJ2-7	TRBD2	CASSLDRGGLAGLYEQYF	TGTGCCAGCAGCTTGGACCGTGGGGGACTAGCGGGACTCTACGAGCAGTACTTC
.	TRBV19	TRBJ1-5	TRBD1	CASSTLDRGSNQPQHF	TGTGCCAGTAGTACACTTGACAGGGGTAGCAATCAGCCCCAGCATTTT
.	TRBV6-1	TRBJ2-7	TRBD2	CASKISGRNEQYF	TGTGCCAGCAAGATTAGCGGGAGGAACGAGCAGTACTTC
.	TRBV29-1	TRBJ1-1	.	CSVQPRGTEAFF	TGCAGCGTCCAACCCCGGGGGACAGAAGCTTTCTTT
.	TRBV28	TRBJ2-7	.	CASSFQGSRSYEQYF	TGTGCCAGCAGTTTCCAGGGGTCCCGTTCCTACGAGCAGTACTTC
.	TRBV18	TRBJ2-2	.	CASSPMASNNGELFF	TGTGCCAGCTCACCAATGGCAAGCAACAACGGGGAGCTGTTTTTT
few	TRBV9	TRBJ1-5	.	CASSVHEGEPQHF	TGTGCCAGCAGCGTACATGAGGGGGAGCCCCAGCATTTT
.	TRBV9	TRBJ1-6	.	CASSGVVRGEVDSPLHF	TGTGCCAGCAGCGGAGTAGTCCGTGGCGAGGTGGATTCACCCCTCCACTTT
.	TRBV19	TRBJ2-5	.	CASSISSRTQETQYF	TGTGCCAGTAGTATAAGCTCCCGGACCCAAGAGACCCAGTACTTC
.	TRBV27	TRBJ2-1	.	CASSALRGQYNEQFF	TGTGCCAGCAGTGCCCTTCGCGGACAATACAATGAGCAGTTCTTC
once	TRBV4-1	TRBJ2-1	TRBD2	CASSSKNPGLADNEQFF	TGCGCCAGCAGCTCCAAAAATCCGGGACTAGCAGACAATGAGCAGTTCTTC
.	TRBV4-1	TRBJ2-7	TRBD1	CASSQVQASGDRGKQYF	TGCGCCAGCAGCCAAGTTCAGGCCTCGGGGGACAGGGGGAAGCAGTACTTC
.	TRBV27	TRBJ2-5	TRBD2	CASSGREGLALQETQYF	TGTGCCAGCAGTGGGCGCGAGGGACTAGCGTTACAAGAGACCCAGTACTTC
.	TRBV21-1	TRBJ2-7	.	CASSEPGTGVCEQYF	TGTGCCAGCAGCGAACCCGGGACAGGGGTCTGTGAGCAGTACTTC
.	TRBV28	TRBJ2-7	.	CASSGEYEYEQYF	TGTGCCAGCTCCGGCGAATACGAGTACGAGCAGTACTTC
.	TRBV6-1	TRBJ1-2	TRBD1	CASRTTGAGYTF	TGTGCCAGCAGGACGACAGGGGCGGGCTACACCTTC
.	TRBV28	TRBJ1-2	.	CASSSPGGNYGYTF	TGTGCCAGCAGTTCCCCGGGGGGTAACTATGGCTACACCTTC
.	TRBV27	TRBJ2-3	TRBD1	CASSLDRGTDTQYF	TGTGCCAGCAGTTTGGACAGGGGCACAGATACGCAGTATTTT
.	TRBV6-6	TRBJ2-7	TRBD1	CASSSRGQGAEQYF	TGTGCCAGCAGTTCTCGGGGACAGGGGGCCGAGCAGTACTTC
.	TRBV27	TRBJ2-6	.	CASSPPPLLSLSGANVLTF	TGTGCCAGCAGCCCTCCCCCCCTTTTGTCCCTCTCTGGGGCCAACGTCCTGACTTTC
.	TRBV9	TRBJ2-7	TRBD2	CASSVSLAGGPYEQYF	TGTGCCAGCAGCGTATCACTAGCGGGAGGTCCCTACGAGCAGTACTTC
.	TRBV11-3	TRBJ2-5	.	CASSLAGGRETQYF	TGTGCCAGCAGCTTAGCCGGGGGCAGGGAGACCCAGTACTTC